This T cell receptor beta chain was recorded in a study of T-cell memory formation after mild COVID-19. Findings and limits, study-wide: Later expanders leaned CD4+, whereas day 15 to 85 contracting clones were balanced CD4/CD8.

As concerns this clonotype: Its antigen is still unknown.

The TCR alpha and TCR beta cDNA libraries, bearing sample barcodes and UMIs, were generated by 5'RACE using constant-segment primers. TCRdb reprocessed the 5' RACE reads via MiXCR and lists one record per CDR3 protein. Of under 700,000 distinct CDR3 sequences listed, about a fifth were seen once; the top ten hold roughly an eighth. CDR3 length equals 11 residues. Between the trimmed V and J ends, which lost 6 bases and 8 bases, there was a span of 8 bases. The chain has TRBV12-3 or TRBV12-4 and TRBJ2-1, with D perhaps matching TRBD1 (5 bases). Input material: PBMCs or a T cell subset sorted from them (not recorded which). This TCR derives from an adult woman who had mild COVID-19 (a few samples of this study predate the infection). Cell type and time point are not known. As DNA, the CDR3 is TGTGCCAGCAGGCAGGGTTATGAGCAGTTCTTC. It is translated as CASRQGYEQFF.